Below are 26 T cell receptor beta chains sequenced from a single sample in a study of blood T cell repertoires in COVID-19. Sequencing used immunoSEQ multiplex PCR; TCRdb keeps in-frame clones, though not all of them. Altogether about 120,000 clones are present, roughly 89% being singletons, with the ten largest covering under 4.5%. Sequencing was performed on peripheral blood. The source is a woman aged 55-70 years with COVID-19, enrolled during active disease.

This clone came up once. As DNA, the CDR3 is TGTGCCAGCAGCCCAGGGTCGAGCACAGATACGCAGTATTTT. As protein: CASSPGSSTDTQYF. V and J are TRBV11-2 and TRBJ2-3; possible D gene TRBD1, 5 bases. This CDR3 has 14 amino acids. V was shortened by 5 bases and J by 0 bases, with 9 bases between the two germline ends. CDR1 SGHAT and CDR2 FQNNGV come from the germline V gene.

The V gene is TRBV18, the J gene TRBJ1-5; D possibly corresponds to TRBD1 (5 bases). CDR1 KGHSH and CDR2 LQKENI come from the germline V gene. V gave up 2 bases and J gave up 4 bases, with 12 bases separating them. The CDR3 spans 15 residues. The CDR3 reads CASSPGGGQNQPQHF. DNA for the CDR3: TGTGCCAGCTCACCAGGGGGAGGGCAGAATCAGCCCCAGCATTTT.

The rearrangement uses TRBV3-1 (or the pseudogene TRBV3-2) and TRBJ2-3, with TRBD1 identical over 7 bases. CDR1 and CDR2 (germline): LGHDT, YNNKEL (reference sequence). The ends lost 4 bases at V and 3 bases at J; junction bases unmatched: 10. This CDR3 has 16 amino acids. For the CDR3, the DNA is TGTGCCAGCAGCCCATCAAAAGACAGGGCTACAGATACGCAGTATTTT. Translating it yields CASSPSKDRATDTQYF.

This rearrangement joins TRBV6-5 to TRBJ2-2; unclear D gene. The ends were cut back, 4 bases at V and 7 bases at J, with 10 bases in the middle. From germline, CDR1 is MNHEY and CDR2 SVGAGI. The CDR3 sequence is 13 residues long. DNA of the CDR3: TGTGCCAGCAGTTCCGGTCGGGTCGGGGAGCTGTTTTTT. Protein: CASSSGRVGELFF.

The rearrangement links TRBV12-5 to TRBJ1-4; TRBD1 matches at 8 bases. CDR1 is LGHNT, CDR2 FRNRAP, per germline. CDR3 length: 18 amino acids. Germline trimming cut 4 bases from V and 0 bases from J; bases unmatched to any gene: 10. For the CDR3, the DNA is TGTGCTAGTGGTTCGTCCGGACAGGGCCCCTCAACTAATGAAAAACTGTTTTTT. Protein product: CASGSSGQGPSTNEKLFF.

This rearrangement joins TRBV5-1 to TRBJ2-3, with 8 bases lining up with TRBD2. The CDR3 is 16 residues long. The V gene end was trimmed by 5 bases and the J gene end by 0 bases; junction bases not matched to a gene: 8. Germline loops: CDR1 SGHRS, CDR2 YFSETQ. The CDR3 sequence is CASSRRAGGSTDTQYF. CDR3 bases: TGCGCCAGCAGTCGTCGTGCGGGGGGTAGCACAGATACGCAGTATTTT.

The chain links TRBV7-2 to TRBJ1-2; D is possibly TRBD1 (6 bases). The V and J ends lost 2 bases and 5 bases respectively, with 18 bases between them. There are 16 residues in the CDR3. Germline CDR1 SGHTA, CDR2 FQGNSA. CDR3 bases: TGTGCCAGCAGCTTATCCGGGACACCTAATGGATATGGCTACACCTTC. This sequence encodes CASSLSGTPNGYGYTF. The full variable domain, completed using reference TRBV7-2 and TRBJ1-2, is GAGVSQSPSNKVTEKGKDVELRCDPISGHTALYWYRQSLGQGLEFLIYFQGNSAPDKSGLPSDRFSAERTGGSVSTLTIQRTQQEDSAVYLCASSLSGTPNGYGYTFGSGTRLTVV.

This clone was counted a few times. This chain uses TRBV10-3 with TRBJ2-7, with 8 bases identical to TRBD2. The CDR3 consists of 12 residues. Losses at the gene ends were 10 bases for V and 5 bases for J; bases not matched to a gene: 7. The germline CDR1 and CDR2 sequences are ENHRY and SYGVKD. The CDR3 here is CATGSGGDEQYF. The CDR3 DNA reads as TGTGCCACCGGTTCGGGGGGGGACGAGCAGTACTTC.

The chain has TRBV11-3 and TRBJ2-3; D not resolved. This CDR3 region has 13 residues. Trimming removed 3 bases at V and 4 bases at J, with 8 bases between. CDR1 SGHNT and CDR2 YENEEA come from the germline V gene. This CDR3 reads CASSFFRADTQYF. The CDR3 region has the DNA TGTGCCAGCAGCTTCTTCCGGGCAGATACGCAGTATTTT.

The CDR3 DNA reads TGCGCCAGCAGCCAAGAACCGCGGGGGAATGAAAAACTGTTTTTT. Protein sequence: CASSQEPRGNEKLFF. The chain combines TRBV4-3 with TRBJ1-4, with D possibly being TRBD1 (5 bases). The CDR3 covers 15 residues. Germline V gene lookup returns CDR1 LGHNA and CDR2 YSLEER. The V end lost 0 bases, the J end lost 5 bases, and 10 bases lay between the germline ends.

The chain is built from TRBV11-2 and TRBJ2-7; tentative D call: TRBD2 (5 bases). The ends were cut back, 0 bases at V and 2 bases at J, with 23 bases in the middle. Germline CDR1 and CDR2: SGHAT and FQNNGV. The length of the CDR3 is 19 residues. Here the CDR3 DNA reads TGTGCCAGCAGCTTAGATATACGGGGAACATACGGTTTTACCTACGAGCAGTACTTC. Its translation is CASSLDIRGTYGFTYEQYF.

This clone has just one count. This sequence joins TRBV3-1 (or the pseudogene TRBV3-2) and TRBJ2-1; 13 bases are shared with TRBD2. The length of the CDR3 is 16 residues. Losses at the gene ends were 4 bases for V and 7 bases for J; bases not matched to a gene: 7. Germline V lookup: CDR1 LGHDT, CDR2 YNNKEL (reference sequence). The DNA for the CDR3 is TGTGCCAGCAGCCTCCAATGGACTAGCGGGGGTAATGAGCAGTTCTTC. Translating it yields CASSLQWTSGGNEQFF.

The V call is TRBV24-1, the J call TRBJ2-5; 7 positions agree with TRBD1. The junction had 13 bases not matched to a gene; V was cut back by 5 bases and J by 5 bases. CDR3 length equals 16 residues. Germline V gives CDR1 KGHDR, CDR2 SFDVKD. CDR3 sequence: CATSASPGRGKETQYF. Written as DNA, the CDR3 is TGTGCCACCAGTGCCTCGCCAGGCAGGGGGAAGGAGACCCAGTACTTC.

The V gene is TRBV7-3, the J gene TRBJ2-2; TRBD1 aligns across 7 bases. Losses at the gene ends were 5 bases for V and 4 bases for J; bases not matched to a gene: 7. The germline V gene encodes CDR1 SGHTA and CDR2 FQGTGA. The CDR3 length is 15 residues. The CDR3 DNA reads TGTGCCAGCAGCCGGGACAGTTCTGGCACCGGGGAGCTGTTTTTT. Its translation: CASSRDSSGTGELFF. Supplemented by reference TRBV7-3 and TRBJ2-2, the full variable domain reads GAGVSQTPSNKVTEKGKYVELRCDPISGHTALYWYRQSLGQGPEFLIYFQGTGAADDSGLPNDRFFAVRPEGSVSTLKIQRTERGDSAVYLCASSRDSSGTGELFFGEGSRLTVL.

This chain uses TRBV19 with TRBJ1-2; TRBD1 matches at 12 bases. Germline V lookup: CDR1 LNHDA, CDR2 SQIVND (reference sequence). V trimming: 5 bases; J trimming: 7 bases; junction bases outside the gene matches: 11. The CDR3 runs to 16 residues. The CDR3 DNA reads as TGTGCCAGTAGTGCTGGGACAGGGGGCTTTATTTTTGGCTACACCTTC. Translation gives CASSAGTGGFIFGYTF.

This chain joins TRBV5-1 and TRBJ1-6; D gene unclear. The CDR3 is 13 amino acids. The V and J ends lost 2 bases and 4 bases respectively, with 4 bases between them. Germline CDR1 and CDR2: SGHRS and YFSETQ. CDR3 in DNA: TGCGCCAGCAGCTTCAATTATAATTCACCCCTCCACTTT. It codes for CASSFNYNSPLHF. Full variable domain (remainder filled in from reference TRBV5-1 and TRBJ1-6): KAGVTQTPRYLIKTRGQQVTLSCSPISGHRSVSWYQQTPGQGLQFLFEYFSETQRNKGNFPGRFSGRQFSNSRSEMNVSTLELGDSALYLCASSFNYNSPLHFGNGTRLTVT.

The rearrangement joins TRBV29-1 to TRBJ1-6; D is ambiguous. V gave up 7 bases and J gave up 9 bases, with 16 bases separating them. Germline V gives CDR1 SQVTM, CDR2 ANQGSEA. The CDR3 spans 13 residues. The CDR3 region is CSAQDSVGSPLHF. For the CDR3, the DNA is TGCAGCGCCCAAGACTCTGTTGGTTCACCCCTCCACTTT.

This rearrangement joins TRBV20-1 to TRBJ1-6; the D gene is possibly TRBD1 (5 bases). Trimming left V 3 bases short and J 1 base short, with 10 bases between. The CDR3 has 15 residues. Germline V CDR1 and CDR2: DFQATT, SNEGSKA (reference sequence). The CDR3: CSASFRESYNSPLHF. CDR3 coding DNA: TGCAGTGCTAGTTTCAGGGAATCCTATAATTCACCCCTCCACTTT.

The rearrangement links TRBV4-2 to TRBJ1-2, with TRBD1 matching over 10 bases. Trimming at V came to 1 base and at J to 2 bases, leaving 1 base not matched to a gene. This CDR3 comprises 15 residues. The germline V gene encodes CDR1 LGHNA and CDR2 YNFKEQ. CDR3 nucleotides: TGTGCCAGCAGCCAAGGGGGACAGGGGAACTATGGCTACACCTTC. Translating it yields CASSQGGQGNYGYTF.

Written as DNA, the CDR3 is TGTGCCAGCAGCCATGCCGGGACAGGGGTCGAGCAGTACTTC. It yields the protein CASSHAGTGVEQYF. The chain has TRBV3-1 (or the pseudogene TRBV3-2) and TRBJ2-7; 10 bases agree with TRBD1. V dropped 3 bases and J dropped 6; count of bases not matched to a gene: 5. The CDR3 sequence is 14 residues long. Germline V lookup: CDR1 LGHDT, CDR2 YNNKEL (reference sequence).

This chain uses TRBV3-1 (or the pseudogene TRBV3-2) with TRBJ1-6; no firm D call. From germline, CDR1 is LGHDT and CDR2 YNNKEL (reference sequence). This CDR3 spans 12 amino acids. V was shortened by 4 bases and J by 7 bases, with 5 bases between the two germline ends. For the CDR3, the DNA is TGTGCCAGCAGCCCTTCCAATTCACCCCTCCACTTT. This sequence encodes CASSPSNSPLHF.

The chain links TRBV29-1 to TRBJ2-2; 7 positions match TRBD1. The trim removed 4 bases at V and 4 bases at J, leaving 6 bases unmatched. Germline CDR1 SQVTM, CDR2 ANQGSEA. The CDR3 spans 14 residues. The DNA for the CDR3 is TGCAGCGTTGGGACAGGTCGAGGCACCGGGGAGCTGTTTTTT. Translated, it gives CSVGTGRGTGELFF.

This clone came up once. CDR3 loop: CASSQGTGTLYGYTF. The DNA for the CDR3 is TGTGCCAGCAGCCAAGGGACAGGGACTCTCTATGGCTACACCTTC. The chain is built from TRBV3-1 (or the pseudogene TRBV3-2) and TRBJ1-2; TRBD1 aligns across 8 bases. Germline CDR1 is LGHDT and CDR2 is YNNKEL (reference sequence). J gave up 4 bases and V 1 base, and 5 bases lay outside the gene matches. The length of the CDR3 is 15 residues.

The rearrangement links TRBV3-1 (or the pseudogene TRBV3-2) to TRBJ1-3, with 9 positions matching TRBD1. Germline assignment: CDR1 LGHDT and CDR2 YNNKEL (reference sequence). The J segment lost 0 bases and the V segment lost 3 bases, leaving 6 bases of the junction unmatched. CDR3 size: 17 residues. The CDR3 DNA follows: TGTGCCAGCAGCCAGGCCGGGACAGGGCGCTCTGGAAACACCATATATTTT. It encodes CASSQAGTGRSGNTIYF.

The J gene is TRBJ1-2, the V gene TRBV19; D uncertain. This CDR3 comprises 12 residues. V lost 6 bases, J lost 5 bases, and 10 bases lay in between. Looked up from germline, CDR1 is LNHDA and CDR2 is SQIVND (reference sequence). The CDR3 DNA follows: TGTGCCAGTAGCCTACCGGGGTATGGCTACACCTTC. Protein product: CASSLPGYGYTF.

The chain employs TRBV18 and TRBJ1-4; unclear D gene. Germline CDR1 KGHSH, CDR2 LQKENI. The CDR3 contains 14 residues. Trimming left V 3 bases short and J 0 bases short, with 5 bases between. Written as DNA, the CDR3 is TGTGCCAGCTCACCGAGAACAACTAATGAAAAACTGTTTTTT. It is translated as CASSPRTTNEKLFF.